The 16 T cell receptor beta chains below were found in one sample sequenced in a study of CD8+CD57+ T cells in acquired aplastic anemia. Genomic DNA provided the template from which TCR beta VDJ and CDR3 profiles were obtained. TCRdb fed the reads into MiXCR, producing one record per CDR3 protein. The sample lists about 70,000 distinct CDR3 sequences, 54% seen once, with approximately 8.3% in the top ten. The sample was sorted CD4+, CD8+, or CD8+CD57+ T cells (not recorded which) from PBMCs. These receptors were collected from a human donor in good health, serving as a control.

The V and J genes are TRBV24-1 and TRBJ2-1, with a tentative D call TRBD2 (5 bases). Trimming pared 0 bases from V and 12 bases from J, leaving 14 bases between. Germline values: CDR1 KGHDR, CDR2 SFDVKD. This CDR3 is 14 amino acids long. CDR3 DNA sequence: TGTGCCACCAGTGATTTGAAATTCAACGGACTGCAGTTCTTC. Its protein product is CATSDLKFNGLQFF.

V and J are TRBV11-2 and TRBJ2-5; 9 positions match TRBD2. The CDR3 sequence is 15 residues long. V trimming: 5 bases; J trimming: 7 bases; junction bases outside the gene matches: 11. CDR1 is SGHAT, CDR2 FQNNGV, per germline. The CDR3 DNA reads as TGTGCCAGCAGCCTCGGAGGGGCTAGCGGGGTGACCCAGTACTTC. It encodes CASSLGGASGVTQYF.

V and J are TRBV14 and TRBJ1-1; D unclear. The germline V and J ends were trimmed by 4 bases and 1 base, with 7 bases remaining between them. The CDR3 is made up of 13 amino acids. Germline assignment: CDR1 SGHDN and CDR2 FVKESK. CDR3 coding DNA: TGTGCCAGCAGCCCCTCGGCGAACACTGAAGCTTTCTTT. Its protein is CASSPSANTEAFF.

V gene TRBV2 combines with J gene TRBJ1-2; D not certain. The CDR3 is 13 residues long. Germline V gene lookup returns CDR1 SNHLY and CDR2 FYNNEI. With 2 bases removed from V and 4 bases from J, the gap between germline ends came to 8 bases. Written as DNA, the CDR3 is TGTGCCAGCAGTGAAAGGGAGACCTATGGCTACACCTTC. Amino acids: CASSERETYGYTF. Complete variable domain (other parts from reference TRBV2 and TRBJ1-2): EPEVTQTPSHQVTQMGQEVILRCVPISNHLYFYWYRQILGQKVEFLVSFYNNEISEKSEIFDDQFSVERPDGSNFTLKIRSTKLEDSAMYFCASSERETYGYTFGSGTRLTVV.

This clonotype was detected many times. The rearrangement links TRBV24-1 to TRBJ2-1, with 8 bases matching TRBD1. V lost 7 bases to trimming and J lost 8 bases; unmatched junction nucleotides: 6. Germline CDR1 KGHDR, CDR2 SFDVKD. The CDR3 is 13 amino acids. The CDR3 coding sequence is TGTGCCACCAGGGACAGGGTCTCAGATGAGCAGTTCTTC. Translating it yields CATRDRVSDEQFF.

This clonotype was observed a few times. The chain recombines TRBV20-1 with TRBJ2-7, with 8 bases aligning to TRBD1. J gave up 6 bases and V 3 bases, and 4 bases lay outside the gene matches. The germline gives CDR1 DFQATT, CDR2 SNEGSKA (reference sequence). This CDR3 comprises 12 residues. CDR3 DNA sequence: TGCAGTGCTAGTATAGACAGGGGCGAGCAGTACTTC. Encoded protein: CSASIDRGEQYF.

With respect to this clonotype: Its ends do not fully match the called genes, so a read error is possible. The V gene is TRBV11-2, the J gene TRBJ2-7, with TRBD2 as a possible D gene (5 bases). The germline gives CDR1 SGHAT, CDR2 FQNNGV. This CDR3 contains 17 residues. The chain's CDR3 is CASSRGIGVQTYYEQCF. The CDR3 DNA reads TGTGCCAGCAGCCGGGGAATAGGAGTCCAAACGTACTACGAGCAGTGCTTC.

This chain joins TRBV27 and TRBJ1-2; 12 bases fit TRBD1. The V gene end was trimmed by 3 bases and the J gene end by 8 bases; junction bases not matched to a gene: 4. This CDR3 contains 14 residues. Germline CDR1 and CDR2: MNHEY and SMNVEV (reference sequence). DNA of the CDR3: TGTGCCAGCAGTTTGGGACAGGGGGCGGAAGGCTACACCTTC. The encoded protein is CASSLGQGAEGYTF.

The chain carries TRBV7-8 and TRBJ1-3, with D unresolved. The CDR3 has 13 residues. The V end was cut by 5 bases, the J end by 4 bases, with 9 bases between. Germline lookup yields CDR1 SGHVS and CDR2 FQNEAQ. The CDR3 spells CASSPRTGNTIYF. CDR3 in DNA: TGTGCCAGCAGCCCTAGGACGGGAAACACCATATATTTT.

The chain carries TRBV7-2 and TRBJ2-7; D is unresolved. CDR1 and CDR2 from the germline V gene are SGHTA and FQGNSA. V shed 5 bases and J shed 8 bases, with 16 bases lying between them. The CDR3 is 13 amino acids. The CDR3 loop is CASSHRGAEQQYV. For the CDR3, the DNA is TGTGCCAGCAGCCATAGAGGCGCGGAGCAGCAGTACGTC.

In its sample, this clonotype was seen many times. The V gene is TRBV7-3, the J gene TRBJ1-4; no clear D gene. This CDR3 spans 16 amino acids. The germline CDR1 and CDR2 sequences are SGHTA and FQGTGA. Trimming shortened V by 0 bases and J by 0 bases, and 8 bases separated the two germline ends. In DNA, the CDR3 is TGTGCCAGCAGCTTAACTAGAGAAGCAACTAATGAAAAACTGTTTTTT. This codes for CASSLTREATNEKLFF.

This clonotype was seen a single time. The CDR3 is CSVGGGRNTEAFF. Written as DNA, the CDR3 is TGCAGCGTGGGGGGAGGGAGGAACACTGAAGCTTTCTTT. The chain is built from TRBV29-1 and TRBJ1-1; D may be TRBD1 (5 bases). V was pared by 6 bases and J by 1 base, with 12 bases between. Germline assignment: CDR1 SQVTM and CDR2 ANQGSEA. The CDR3 consists of 13 residues.

In this sample, this clonotype turned up many times. The chain has TRBV4-2 and TRBJ2-1; 9 nucleotides match TRBD2. Per the germline V gene, CDR1 is LGHNA and CDR2 is YNFKEQ. The CDR3 covers 16 residues. V was pared by 1 base and J by 7 bases, with 8 bases of the junction left unmatched. CDR3 coding DNA: TGTGCCAGCAGCCAAGGGCCGCTAGCGGGGTGGAATGAGCAGTTCTTC. Amino acid sequence: CASSQGPLAGWNEQFF.

The CDR3 sequence: CSARVEGKGYGYTF. For the CDR3, the DNA is TGCAGTGCTAGAGTCGAGGGGAAGGGCTATGGCTACACCTTC. The J gene is TRBJ1-2, the V gene TRBV20-1, with D possibly matching TRBD1 (5 bases). The CDR3 is 14 residues long. Trimming removed 1 base at V and 4 bases at J, with 13 bases between. Per the germline V gene, CDR1 is DFQATT and CDR2 is SNEGSKA (reference sequence).

The chain links TRBV20-1 to TRBJ2-3; D is possibly TRBD2 (6 bases). Trimming cost V 2 bases and J 0 bases, with 9 bases left between them. The CDR3 consists of 14 residues. Germline V CDR1 and CDR2: DFQATT, SNEGSKA (reference sequence). Written as DNA, the CDR3 is TGCAGTGCTAGACCCGGGGGAAGCACAGATACGCAGTATTTT. Its translation is CSARPGGSTDTQYF.

The genes are TRBV25-1 and TRBJ1-2; tentatively, D is TRBD1 (5 bases). Trimming left V 3 bases short and J 4 bases short, with 15 bases between. This CDR3 contains 15 residues. In germline, CDR1 is MGHDK, CDR2 SYGVNS. CDR3 in amino acids: CASSDLSQGVYGYTF. The CDR3 bases are TGTGCCAGCAGTGATTTGAGCCAAGGGGTCTATGGCTACACCTTC.